Presented here are 27 T cell receptor beta chains from one specimen sequenced in a study of T-cell memory formation after mild COVID-19. TCRdb processed the 5' RACE reads anew with MiXCR; each CDR3 protein has one entry. This sample has some 68,000 distinct CDR3 sequences, with around 17% found just once. Sequencing was done on a sample of PBMCs or a T cell subset sorted from them (not recorded which). Every receptor here comes from an adult woman who had mild COVID-19 (a few samples of this study predate the infection). Cell type and time point are not known.

The chain has TRBV20-1 and TRBJ2-3; TRBD1 might be the D (5 bases). The germline V and J ends were trimmed by 1 base and 2 bases, with 22 bases remaining between them. CDR3 length: 18 amino acids. Germline V lookup: CDR1 DFQATT, CDR2 SNEGSKA (reference sequence). CDR3 in amino acids: CSARGSGFDWTYTDTQYF. The CDR3 bases are TGCAGTGCTAGAGGTTCAGGGTTTGACTGGACATACACAGATACGCAGTATTTT.

The table lists this clonotype with a few counts. The genes are TRBV6-5 and TRBJ2-1; 13 bases align to TRBD2. The CDR3 runs to 16 residues. Germline trimming cut 4 bases from V and 8 bases from J; bases unmatched to any gene: 8. Germline CDR1 is MNHEY and CDR2 is SVGAGI. The CDR3: CASSSLGTSGEHEQFF. Written as DNA, the CDR3 is TGTGCCAGCAGTTCCTTGGGGACTAGCGGGGAGCATGAGCAGTTCTTC.

The rearrangement links TRBV18 to TRBJ2-7; 10 bases are a match to TRBD1. V was pared by 3 bases and J by 5 bases, with 4 bases of the junction left unmatched. The CDR3 is 14 amino acids. Looked up from germline, CDR1 is KGHSH and CDR2 is LQKENI. The CDR3 DNA is TGTGCCAGCTCACCTGGGACAGGGGTGGACGAGCAGTACTTC. Residues: CASSPGTGVDEQYF.

The chain combines TRBV5-6 with TRBJ2-7; D gene unclear. Trimming left V 1 base short and J 4 bases short, with 15 bases between. Germline CDR1 reads SGHDT; CDR2 reads YYEEEE. The CDR3 spans 15 residues. The CDR3 coding sequence is TGTGCCAGCAGCTTGTCCAGTTATGGGATTTACGAGCAGTACTTC. Protein sequence: CASSLSSYGIYEQYF.

This clonotype was seen a few times. The rearrangement links TRBV29-1 to TRBJ2-6, with TRBD1 matching 8 bases. The CDR3 is made up of 22 amino acids. The V and J ends lost 4 bases and 0 bases, in that order; junction bases with no gene match: 23. Germline V gene data show CDR1 as SQVTM and CDR2 as ANQGSEA. CDR3 nucleotide sequence: TGCAGCGTTGGAGGATTTCCGGGACAGGAAGGTTCTCCGAGCTCTGGGGCCAACGTCCTGACTTTC. Amino acid sequence: CSVGGFPGQEGSPSSGANVLTF.

This clonotype was recorded a few times. The chain combines TRBV7-2 with TRBJ2-3; 8 nucleotides agree with TRBD2. Germline V gene lookup returns CDR1 SGHTA and CDR2 FQGNSA. The trim removed 10 bases at V and 3 bases at J, leaving 6 bases unmatched. This CDR3 comprises 13 residues. The CDR3 coding sequence is TGTGCCACCCGAACTAGCGGTACAGATACGCAGTATTTT. This sequence encodes CATRTSGTDTQYF.

This clonotype was counted only a few times. The V gene is TRBV7-6, the J gene TRBJ2-2; possibly TRBD2 for D (5 bases). The germline V and J ends were trimmed by 1 base and 6 bases, with 9 bases remaining between them. The CDR3 has 14 residues. The germline V gene has CDR1 SGHVS and CDR2 FNYEAQ. CDR3 sequence (DNA): TGTGCCAGCAGCTTAGGAGGGAATTCCGGGGAGCTGTTTTTT. This translates into CASSLGGNSGELFF.

This clonotype was observed a handful of times. The chain links TRBV13 to TRBJ1-2; tentatively, D is TRBD1 (5 bases). With 2 bases removed from V and 6 bases from J, the gap between germline ends came to 16 bases. Germline V CDR1 and CDR2: PRHDT, FYEKMQ (reference sequence). CDR3 length equals 15 residues. CDR3 DNA: TGTGCCAGCAGCTTACGGGGACCGGGATCAGATGGCTACACCTTC. This codes for CASSLRGPGSDGYTF.

The chain uses TRBV27 and TRBJ2-7; D not certain. V lost 3 bases and J lost 0, with 9 bases in between. The CDR3 is 14 amino acids. From germline, CDR1 is MNHEY and CDR2 SMNVEV (reference sequence). CDR3: CASSFKAYSYEQYF. The CDR3 DNA reads as TGTGCCAGCAGTTTTAAGGCCTACTCCTACGAGCAGTACTTC.

The chain links TRBV5-1 to TRBJ2-2; TRBD2 matches at 8 bases. Germline CDR1 and CDR2: SGHRS and YFSETQ. The CDR3 consists of 16 residues. With V trimmed by 0 bases and J by 5 bases, 6 bases remained unmatched. The CDR3 DNA is TGCGCCAGCAGCTTGGCACCGGGAGGGCCAACCGGGGAGCTGTTTTTT. Its protein product is CASSLAPGGPTGELFF.

The table lists this clonotype with a few counts. The chain recombines TRBV4-1 with TRBJ1-6; D ambiguous. This CDR3 spans 15 amino acids. From germline, CDR1 is MGHRA and CDR2 YSYEKL. V gave up 0 bases and J gave up 8 bases, with 11 bases separating them. CDR3 nucleotide sequence: TGCGCCAGCAGCCAAGATTCCGGGGATTATTCACCCCTCCACTTT. It codes for CASSQDSGDYSPLHF.

The J gene is TRBJ2-1, the V gene TRBV12-3 or TRBV12-4; D might be TRBD1 (5 bases). V was cut by 6 bases and J by 0 bases, with 18 bases left in between. The CDR3 consists of 17 residues. The CDR3 sequence: CASSHYPTDSSYNEQFF. Written as DNA, the CDR3 is TGTGCCAGCAGCCATTATCCGACAGACAGCTCCTACAATGAGCAGTTCTTC.

This clonotype was counted a few times. The V and J genes are TRBV3-1 and TRBJ1-1, with D unresolved. Trimming removed 6 bases from V and 11 bases from J, with 22 bases in between. This CDR3 has 14 residues. Germline V gene sequence: CDR1 LGHDT, CDR2 YNNKEL (reference sequence). The CDR3 reads CASRDSGLIRGAFF. The DNA of the CDR3 is TGTGCCAGCAGGGACTCTGGGCTCATTCGTGGGGCTTTCTTT.

This clonotype was observed a few times. The chain has TRBV6-5 and TRBJ1-2; 8 nucleotides align to TRBD1. Germline CDR1 is MNHEY and CDR2 is SVGAGI. The CDR3 consists of 14 residues. With 5 bases clipped from V and 6 bases from J, the junction kept 8 bases outside the gene matches. Here the CDR3 reads CASSRQGFSNGYTF. In nucleotides, the CDR3 is TGTGCCAGCAGTCGACAGGGGTTCTCGAATGGCTACACCTTC.

Written as DNA, the CDR3 is TGTGCCAGCAGGACCTACGGGGGCGCGGAGGCCGAGCAGTACTTC. Residues: CASRTYGGAEAEQYF. The rearrangement uses TRBV27 and TRBJ2-7; D is perhaps TRBD1 or TRBD2 (6 bases each). Trimming stripped 6 bases from V and 6 bases from J, with 21 bases between. This CDR3 is built from 15 residues. The V gene's germline CDR1 is MNHEY and CDR2 SMNVEV (reference sequence).

This clonotype was seen a few times. V gene TRBV4-1 combines with J gene TRBJ1-1; possible D gene TRBD1, 6 bases. Germline CDR1 MGHRA, CDR2 YSYEKL. V lost 3 bases and J lost 3, with 8 bases in between. This CDR3 contains 13 residues. CDR3 bases: TGCGCCAGCAGCCACACAGGGTACACTGAAGCTTTCTTT. This gives the protein CASSHTGYTEAFF.

This rearrangement joins TRBV19 to TRBJ2-3; 7 positions match TRBD1. The CDR3 sequence is 13 residues long. Trimming removed 6 bases from V and 3 bases from J; junction bases left unmatched: 3. Germline V CDR1 and CDR2: LNHDA, SQIVND (reference sequence). CDR3 sequence (DNA): TGTGCCAGTAGCACAGGGGCGACAGATACGCAGTATTTT. This sequence encodes CASSTGATDTQYF.

This clonotype was counted at least ten times. The chain recombines TRBV29-1 with TRBJ2-1; no reliable D call. V was pared by 7 bases and J by 7 bases, with 17 bases between. The CDR3 covers 13 residues. Per germline, CDR1 SQVTM and CDR2 ANQGSEA. The CDR3 region is CSANVHTRNEQFF. The DNA for the CDR3 is TGCAGCGCCAACGTCCATACGCGGAATGAGCAGTTCTTC.

The chain uses TRBV6-5 and TRBJ2-6; no clear D. The germline V gene encodes CDR1 MNHEY and CDR2 SVGAGI. This CDR3 comprises 17 residues. The V gene lost 2 bases and the J gene lost 0 bases, with 11 bases spanning the gap. This chain's CDR3 is CASSYPDRNSGANVLTF. CDR3 nucleotide sequence: TGTGCCAGCAGTTACCCGGACCGCAACTCTGGGGCCAACGTCCTGACTTTC.

The chain uses TRBV29-1 and TRBJ2-2, with D possibly being TRBD1 (5 bases). The CDR3 runs to 13 residues. From germline, CDR1 is SQVTM and CDR2 ANQGSEA. V was cut by 7 bases and J by 1 base, with 10 bases left in between. The CDR3 nucleotides are TGCAGCGCCATGACAGAGAACACCGGGGAGCTGTTTTTT. It encodes CSAMTENTGELFF.

The chain joins TRBV3-1 to TRBJ1-1; 9 positions match TRBD1. V gave up 5 bases and J gave up 2 bases; unmatched junction bases: 3. The germline gives CDR1 LGHDT, CDR2 YNNKEL (reference sequence). This CDR3 contains 14 residues. CDR3 bases: TGTGCCAGCAGCGTGGGACAGGGCAACACTGAAGCTTTCTTT. Amino acids: CASSVGQGNTEAFF.

The chain uses TRBV25-1 and TRBJ2-5; 7 bases map to TRBD2. Losses at the gene ends were 9 bases for V and 0 bases for J; bases not matched to a gene: 4. This CDR3 contains 13 residues. Germline values: CDR1 MGHDK, CDR2 SYGVNS. CDR3 nucleotides: TGTGCCAGTTCGCGGGAGAACCAAGAGACCCAGTACTTC. The encoded protein is CASSRENQETQYF.

The CDR3 reads CASSLKTIQPTYNEQFF. CDR3 nucleotide sequence: TGTGCCAGCAGCTTAAAGACTATCCAGCCCACTTACAATGAGCAGTTCTTC. V gene TRBV5-4 combines with J gene TRBJ2-1; a possible D gene is TRBD2 (5 bases). V lost 2 bases to trimming and J lost 4 bases, with 19 bases between them. The germline CDR1 and CDR2 sequences are SGHNT and YYREEE (reference sequence). The CDR3 sequence is 17 residues long.

This clonotype was seen more than once but under ten times. The chain has TRBV4-3 and TRBJ2-5, with 10 bases lining up with TRBD1. The CDR3 runs to 14 residues. CDR1 LGHNA and CDR2 YSLEER come from the germline V gene. V dropped 3 bases and J dropped 5; count of bases not matched to a gene: 3. The chain's CDR3 is CASSQGTGVETQYF. The CDR3 bases are TGCGCCAGCAGCCAGGGGACAGGGGTTGAGACCCAGTACTTC.

The rearrangement uses TRBV7-9 and TRBJ2-1, with 11 bases matching TRBD2. The CDR3 consists of 16 residues. Germline V gives CDR1 SEHNR, CDR2 FQNEAQ (reference sequence). The V gene end was trimmed by 1 base and the J gene end by 5 bases; junction bases not matched to a gene: 4. The CDR3 here is CASSLVGLAGHNEQFF. DNA for the CDR3: TGTGCCAGCAGCTTAGTCGGACTAGCGGGCCACAATGAGCAGTTCTTC.

The V call is TRBV4-3, the J call TRBJ2-3; 9 bases agree with TRBD1. Germline V gene data show CDR1 as LGHNA and CDR2 as YSLEER. The CDR3 extends over 16 amino acids. V lost 3 bases to trimming and J lost 0 bases; unmatched junction nucleotides: 4. The CDR3: CASSQDGQGSTDTQYF. The CDR3 bases are TGCGCCAGCAGCCAGGATGGACAGGGGAGCACAGATACGCAGTATTTT.

CDR3 nucleotide sequence: TGTGCCAGCAGCCAAAGTTGGGGGGCCCCAGAGAACGAGCAGTACTTC. Translating it yields CASSQSWGAPENEQYF. This rearrangement joins TRBV5-4 to TRBJ2-7, with D possibly called TRBD1 or TRBD2 (6 bases each). The CDR3 spans 16 residues. Germline V gives CDR1 SGHNT, CDR2 YYREEE (reference sequence). V lost 4 bases and J lost 5, with 22 bases in between.